This passage covers 21 T cell receptor beta chains from one sample sequenced in a study of shared T cell receptors in the human thymus. The table came from immunoSEQ multiplex PCR; TCRdb's copy has only in-frame clones and leaves some out. The sample has hundreds of thousands of clones; around 85% are singletons. These same data were also listed under a study on human thymus T cells.

Sequenced: thymocytes. The receptors derive from a girl in the first two years of life with a congenital heart defect.

This clone was picked up one time. The chain combines TRBV4-3 with TRBJ1-2, with 9 nucleotides matching TRBD1. The CDR3 is made up of 17 amino acids. The germline CDR1 and CDR2 sequences are LGHNA and YSLEER. V shed 0 bases and J 0 bases; nucleotides not matched to a gene: 5. The CDR3, as DNA: TGCGCCAGCAGCCAAGACCTCCGGGACAGGGCTAACTATGGCTACACCTTC. Residues: CASSQDLRDRANYGYTF.

The chain couples TRBV5-4 to TRBJ2-5; 11 nucleotides agree with TRBD2. This CDR3 has 16 residues. J gave up 1 base and V 1 base, and 3 bases lay outside the gene matches. Germline V lookup: CDR1 SGHNT, CDR2 YYREEE (reference sequence). The CDR3 loop reads CASSLSLAGAQETQYF. The CDR3 coding sequence is TGTGCCAGCAGCTTGTCACTAGCGGGGGCCCAAGAGACCCAGTACTTC.

V is TRBV9 and J is TRBJ2-7; tentatively, D is TRBD1 (6 bases). Trimming left V 3 bases short and J 2 bases short, with 18 bases between. Germline V CDR1 and CDR2: SGDLS, YYNGEE. This CDR3 comprises 16 residues. The CDR3 bases are TGTGCCAGCAGCGCCTCCCGGCCAGGGGAAACCTACGAGCAGTACTTC. It is translated as CASSASRPGETYEQYF.

This rearrangement joins TRBV5-1 to TRBJ2-1; unclear D gene. Germline CDR1 and CDR2: SGHRS and YFSETQ. The CDR3 length is 11 residues. V was clipped by 5 bases and J by 8 bases, with 8 bases between them. The CDR3 region is CASRRAHEQFF. In DNA form, the CDR3 reads TGCGCCAGCAGGAGAGCGCATGAGCAGTTCTTC.

As for this clone: Other DNA sequences within the sample encode an identical CDR3. The genes are TRBV29-1 and TRBJ1-1, with no clear D. The V gene lost 4 bases and the J gene lost 1 base, with 7 bases spanning the gap. The CDR3 consists of 12 residues. The germline V gene has CDR1 SQVTM and CDR2 ANQGSEA. The CDR3 here is CSVGRGNTEAFF. CDR3 sequence (DNA): TGCAGCGTTGGGCGAGGGAACACTGAAGCTTTCTTT.

This chain links TRBV4-3 with TRBJ2-7; 10 positions agree with TRBD1. J lost 5 bases, V lost 3 bases, and 10 bases had no gene match. The CDR3 is 16 residues long. Germline CDR1 LGHNA, CDR2 YSLEER. Written as DNA, the CDR3 is TGCGCCAGCAGCCATACGACAGGGGGCGAATTCGACGAGCAGTACTTC. Translated, it gives CASSHTTGGEFDEQYF.

V gene TRBV11-2 combines with J gene TRBJ1-1; D is uncertain. The CDR3 is made up of 17 amino acids. In germline, CDR1 is SGHAT, CDR2 FQNNGV. Trimming cost V 4 bases and J 3 bases, with 21 bases left between them. The CDR3 bases are TGTGCCAGCAGCTGCACCCGTGGGAGGGTTGGTGACACTGAAGCTTTCTTT. Amino acids: CASSCTRGRVGDTEAFF.

This rearrangement joins TRBV21-1 to TRBJ1-5; the tabulated D call, TRBD1, remains unverified against the DNA. TRBV21-1 is shown as a pseudogene. This CDR3 is built from 13 residues. The CDR3 DNA follows: TGTGCCAGCATCACAGGGGAACCCCGGCCCCAGCATTTT. This encodes CASITGEPRPQHF.

The chain joins TRBV28 to TRBJ1-2; 7 positions agree with TRBD1. There are 14 residues in the CDR3. Trimming took 8 bases from V and 2 from J; bases not matched to a gene: 8. Germline V CDR1 and CDR2: MDHEN, SYDVKM. The DNA for the CDR3 is TGTGCCAGCGACAGGGTTAGGTGGAACTATGGCTACACCTTC. Its protein product is CASDRVRWNYGYTF.

The chain carries TRBV7-8 and TRBJ1-6, with unresolved D. The CDR3 covers 16 residues. The germline CDR1 and CDR2 sequences are SGHVS and FQNEAQ. The germline V and J ends were trimmed by 1 base and 8 bases, with 15 bases remaining between them. DNA for the CDR3: TGTGCCAGCAGCTTAGGGACGGAGGATTGGCATTCACCCCTCCACTTT. Translated, it gives CASSLGTEDWHSPLHF. Drawing the rest from reference TRBV7-8 and TRBJ1-6, the complete variable domain is GAGVSQSPRYKVAKRGQDVALRCDPISGHVSLFWYQQALGQGPEFLTYFQNEAQLDKSGLPSDRFFAERPEGSVSTLKIQRTQQEDSAVYLCASSLGTEDWHSPLHFGNGTRLTVT.

The J gene is TRBJ2-3, the V gene TRBV27; the match to TRBD1 covers 11 bases. CDR1 is MNHEY and CDR2 is SMNVEV in the germline V gene (reference sequence). This CDR3 region has 19 residues. Trimming at V came to 5 bases and at J to 0 bases, leaving 13 bases not matched to a gene. The CDR3 sequence: CASSPQDRGLPPSTDTQYF. The CDR3 bases are TGTGCCAGCAGTCCGCAGGACAGGGGGCTGCCCCCTAGCACAGATACGCAGTATTTT.

This sequence joins TRBV27 and TRBJ1-2; possibly TRBD1 for D (6 bases). The germline V gene has CDR1 MNHEY and CDR2 SMNVEV (reference sequence). This CDR3 is built from 16 residues. Trimming cost V 0 bases and J 4 bases, with 15 bases left between them. The CDR3 sequence: CASSLSRGGQVYGYTF. The CDR3 DNA reads TGTGCCAGCAGTTTATCCCGAGGGGGTCAGGTCTATGGCTACACCTTC.

This clone was detected a few times. The rearrangement joins TRBV30 to TRBJ1-6; 7 bases match TRBD1. The V gene end was trimmed by 0 bases and the J gene end by 14 bases; junction bases not matched to a gene: 10. Germline V gene data show CDR1 as GTSNPN and CDR2 as SVGIG (reference sequence). The CDR3 spans 14 residues. The CDR3 is CAWSVNQGVRALHF. The DNA for the CDR3 is TGTGCCTGGAGTGTAAACCAGGGGGTCCGTGCCCTCCACTTT. The entire variable domain, with the rest obtained from reference TRBV30 and TRBJ1-6, is as follows: SQTIHQWPATLVQPVGSPLSLECTVEGTSNPNLYWYRQAAGRGLQLLFYSVGIGQISSEVPQNLSASRPQDRQFILSSKKLLLSDSGFYLCAWSVNQGVRALHFGNGTRLTVT.

V usage is TRBV7-9 and J usage is TRBJ1-2; a weak D match, TRBD1 (6 bases). V was trimmed by 5 bases and J by 4 bases, leaving 17 bases between them. Per the germline V gene, CDR1 is SEHNR and CDR2 is FQNEAQ (reference sequence). The CDR3 is made up of 15 amino acids. The DNA for the CDR3 is TGTGCCAGCAGCCATCCATCTCAGGACAGCTATGGCTACACCTTC. As protein: CASSHPSQDSYGYTF. The whole variable domain, filled in from reference TRBV7-9 and TRBJ1-2, reads DTGVSQNPRHKITKRGQNVTFRCDPISEHNRLYWYRQTLGQGPEFLTYFQNEAQLEKSRLLSDRFSAERPKGSFSTLEIQRTEQGDSAMYLCASSHPSQDSYGYTFGSGTRLTVV.

This clone was found a few times. V and J are TRBV19 and TRBJ1-5; no clear D gene. Between the trimmed V and J ends, which lost 4 bases and 2 bases, there was a span of 24 bases. In germline, CDR1 is LNHDA, CDR2 SQIVND (reference sequence). This CDR3 is 19 amino acids long. DNA of the CDR3: TGTGCCAGTAGTAGCCGCTCCTTTCACGGGATCCTTGGCAATCAGCCCCAGCATTTT. Protein: CASSSRSFHGILGNQPQHF.

This chain joins TRBV15 and TRBJ2-5, with D possibly matching TRBD1 (8 bases). Matching the DNA end better, TRBJ2-7 makes the J call doubtful. The CDR3 runs to 15 residues. Per germline, CDR1 LNHNV and CDR2 YYDKDF (reference sequence). Written as DNA, the CDR3 is TGTGCCACCAGCAGAGACCACAGGGGGGGATACGAGCAGTACTTC. It yields the protein CATSRDHRGGYEQYF.

The chain combines TRBV2 with TRBJ1-1; D not certain. The germline V and J ends were trimmed by 6 bases and 8 bases, with 13 bases remaining between them. The germline CDR1 and CDR2 sequences are SNHLY and FYNNEI. CDR3 size: 12 residues. CDR3 sequence reads: CASSIQNLEAFF. CDR3 bases: TGTGCCAGCAGCATTCAGAACCTCGAAGCTTTCTTT.

Written as DNA, the CDR3 is TGTGCCAGCAGCCGACTAGCGGGGGCCCCGAACACCTACGAGCAGTACTTC. Its translation: CASSRLAGAPNTYEQYF. This chain uses TRBV13 with TRBJ2-7; the match to TRBD2 covers 12 bases. The CDR3 has 17 residues. The V gene end was trimmed by 5 bases and the J gene end by 2 bases; junction bases not matched to a gene: 10. Germline V CDR1 and CDR2: PRHDT, FYEKMQ (reference sequence).

The CDR3 spells CASNKRLGGTDTQYF. The CDR3 DNA reads TGTGCCAGCAACAAACGACTAGGCGGCACAGATACGCAGTATTTT. The chain uses TRBV5-4 and TRBJ2-3; tentatively, D is TRBD2 (6 bases). This CDR3 is 15 amino acids long. Germline V CDR1 and CDR2: SGHNT, YYREEE (reference sequence). V was pared by 6 bases and J by 1 base, with 15 bases between.

This chain joins TRBV6-1 and TRBJ2-2; 9 bases fit TRBD1. Germline loops: CDR1 MNHNS, CDR2 SASEGT. The CDR3 is 17 residues long. The V and J ends lost 3 bases and 1 base, in that order; junction bases with no gene match: 6. The CDR3 DNA follows: TGTGCCAGCAGTGACCGCGGACAGGGGATGAACACCGGGGAGCTGTTTTTT. Amino acid sequence: CASSDRGQGMNTGELFF.

The count of this clone is one. The chain uses TRBV5-1 and TRBJ2-7; D is possibly TRBD2 (7 bases). The CDR3 is made up of 16 amino acids. CDR1 and CDR2 (germline): SGHRS, YFSETQ. The V gene lost 0 bases and the J gene lost 3 bases, with 16 bases spanning the gap. CDR3 region: CASSLGAGAQGYEQYF. For the CDR3, the DNA is TGCGCCAGCAGCTTGGGGGCGGGGGCCCAGGGCTACGAGCAGTACTTC.